This T cell receptor beta chain is from a study of stem cell transplantation in POMP-related autoinflammatory disease. Study as a whole: The study hypothesized thymoproteasome defects skew the TRB repertoire via impaired CD8+ selection.

PRAID combined immunodeficiency and autoinflammation. Concerning this clone itself: What it binds is not known.

Clones were read by immunoSEQ multiplex PCR, and TCRdb kept only the in-frame ones, dropping some. Of thousands of clones in the sample, around 86% were seen once. General study findings and limits: Across all analyzed T-cell subsets, patients with PRAID tended toward reduced diversity and increased clonality. Fewer unique TRB V-J gene pairings were identified in patients with PRAID.

This TCR derives from a human patient with POMP-related autoinflammation and immune dysregulation (PRAID). Some T cells may arise from the graft donor. The sequences come from Tregs from PBMCs, collected after stem cell transplantation.

CDR3 amino acids: CAWGPWTGRTTYEQYF. The CDR3 DNA is TGTGCCTGGGGCCCTTGGACAGGCCGGACTACCTACGAGCAGTACTTC. This chain joins TRBV30 and TRBJ2-7; D is perhaps TRBD1 (7 bases). The CDR3 is 16 residues long. V was shortened by 5 bases and J by 2 bases, with 22 bases between the two germline ends. Germline V lookup: CDR1 GTSNPN, CDR2 SVGIG (reference sequence).